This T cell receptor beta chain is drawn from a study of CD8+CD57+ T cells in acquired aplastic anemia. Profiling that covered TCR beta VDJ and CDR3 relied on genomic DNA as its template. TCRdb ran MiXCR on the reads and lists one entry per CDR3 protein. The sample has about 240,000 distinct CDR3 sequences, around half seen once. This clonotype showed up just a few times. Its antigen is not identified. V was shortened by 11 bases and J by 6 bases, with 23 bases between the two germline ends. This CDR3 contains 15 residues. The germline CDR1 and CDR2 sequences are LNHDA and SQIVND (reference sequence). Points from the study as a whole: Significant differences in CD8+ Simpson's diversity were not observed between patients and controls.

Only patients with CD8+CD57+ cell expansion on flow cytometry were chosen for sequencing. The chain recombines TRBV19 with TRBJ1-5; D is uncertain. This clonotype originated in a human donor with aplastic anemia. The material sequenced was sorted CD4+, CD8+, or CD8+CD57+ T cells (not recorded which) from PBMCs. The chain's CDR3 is CAWSHGPASLQPQHF. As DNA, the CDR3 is TGTGCCTGGAGCCACGGCCCCGCTAGTCTTCAGCCCCAGCATTTT.